A selection of T cell receptor beta chains follows, all from one sample in a study of T cells in Graves' hyperthyroidism and ophthalmopathy. TCRdb reanalysed the multiplex PCR reads using MiXCR and keeps one entry per CDR3 protein. The repertoire has over 500,000 distinct CDR3 sequences, roughly 17% of them found once; the top ten carry 15% to 20%. Sequencing was carried out using blood. Receptors originate from a young woman with Graves' ophthalmopathy. Both conserved end residues are part of each CDR3. D genes are given only for firm matches. Expanded clones are given a class, and other clones once, few, many or no size at all.

v_gene	j_gene	abundance	len	d_gene	CDR3aa	CDR3nt
TRBV30	TRBJ1-1	-	13	TRBD1	CAEGASGNTEAFF	TGTGCCGAGGGGGCAAGCGGGAACACTGAAGCTTTCTTT
TRBV27	TRBJ2-7	many	14	-	CASSQGTSSYEQYF	TGTGCCAGCAGCCAGGGCACCAGCTCCTACGAGCAGTACTTC
TRBV10-3	TRBJ1-3	many	14	-	CAITRADSGNTIYF	TGTGCCATCACCCGAGCTGACTCTGGAAACACCATATATTTT
TRBV27	TRBJ2-7	few	15	-	CASSYQGDSAYEQYF	TGTGCCAGCAGTTACCAAGGGGACTCTGCCTACGAGCAGTACTTC
TRBV6-1	TRBJ2-4	few	15	TRBD2	CASSTSDRAKNIQYF	TGTGCCAGCAGCACTAGCGATCGAGCCAAAAACATTCAGTACTTC
TRBV5-6	TRBJ2-7	many	14	-	CASSLYRSYYEQYF	TGTGCCAGCAGCTTGTATCGCAGCTACTACGAGCAGTACTTC
TRBV4-3	TRBJ2-1	-	14	-	CASSQGDAYNEQFF	TGCGCCAGCAGCCAAGGCGACGCCTACAATGAGCAGTTCTTC
TRBV15	TRBJ2-1	-	17	-	CATSRDPDNPLGNEQFF	TGTGCCACCAGCAGAGATCCGGATAATCCGCTAGGCAATGAGCAGTTCTTC
TRBV19	TRBJ2-7	-	15	-	CASSATGTSIYEQYF	TGTGCCAGTAGTGCTACCGGGACCTCTATCTACGAGCAGTACTTC
TRBV7-2	TRBJ2-7	many	15	-	CASSPAGGPTYEQYF	TGTGCCAGCAGCCCAGCTGGCGGGCCTACCTACGAGCAGTACTTC
TRBV2	TRBJ1-1	few	18	-	CASSVEEGGGRVVTEAFF	TGTGCCAGCAGTGTAGAGGAAGGGGGGGGGCGCGTGGTCACTGAAGCTTTCTTT
TRBV5-5	TRBJ1-3	-	15	-	CASSYRFTLGNTIYF	TGTGCCAGCAGCTACAGGTTCACCCTGGGAAACACCATATATTTT
TRBV28	TRBJ1-6	-	16	-	CASSFTSSSYNSPLHF	TGTGCCAGCAGTTTTACGAGCAGCTCCTATAATTCACCCCTCCACTTT
TRBV5-8	TRBJ2-7	few	13	TRBD1	CASSSDRVHEQYF	TGTGCCAGCAGCTCGGACAGGGTGCACGAGCAGTACTTC
TRBV2	TRBJ2-1	many	11	-	CASSDHGEEFF	TGTGCCAGCAGTGACCACGGAGAAGAGTTCTTC
TRBV6-1	TRBJ2-5	many	13	TRBD1	CASSKGQAETQYF	TGTGCCAGCAGTAAGGGACAGGCGGAGACCCAGTACTTC
TRBV6-1	TRBJ1-1	many	14	-	CASRLGQGHNEAFF	TGTGCCAGCAGGCTGGGGCAGGGGCATAATGAAGCTTTCTTT
TRBV28	TRBJ1-1	many	17	-	CASIKPEGWSGTTEAFF	TGTGCCAGCATCAAACCGGAGGGCTGGAGTGGAACCACTGAAGCTTTCTTT
TRBV19	TRBJ2-1	few	13	-	CASSISRGGEQFF	TGTGCCAGTAGTATCAGCAGGGGAGGTGAGCAGTTCTTC
TRBV12-3/TRBV12-4	TRBJ1-5	-	17	-	CASSFRSGGRRNQPQHF	TGTGCCAGCAGTTTCCGCAGTGGGGGTCGTCGCAATCAGCCCCAGCATTTT
TRBV19	TRBJ2-7	-	17	TRBD2	CASSIAAPSGSSYEQYF	TGTGCCAGTAGTATAGCCGCCCCGAGCGGGAGTTCGTACGAGCAGTACTTC
TRBV6-2/TRBV6-3	TRBJ1-1	-	11	-	CASGRQGTAFF	TGTGCCAGCGGACGTCAGGGAACAGCTTTCTTT
TRBV6-5	TRBJ2-4	-	20	TRBD2	CASSYLSWTSGRATKNIQYF	TGTGCCAGCAGTTACCTCTCTTGGACTAGCGGGAGGGCCACAAAAAACATTCAGTACTTC
TRBV7-2	TRBJ1-3	-	15	TRBD1	CASSLVTGAGNTIYF	TGTGCCAGCAGCTTAGTGACAGGGGCCGGAAACACCATATATTTT
TRBV2	TRBJ2-3	many	18	TRBD2	CASDADYRAGGRVDTQYF	TGTGCCAGCGATGCCGACTATCGAGCGGGGGGAAGAGTAGATACGCAGTATTTT
TRBV7-2	TRBJ1-2	many	12	-	CASSLAREGYTF	TGTGCCAGCAGCTTAGCCAGGGAAGGCTACACCTTC
TRBV4-1	TRBJ2-5	-	15	-	CASSQDNRPQETQYF	TGTGCCAGCAGCCAAGACAACCGGCCCCAAGAGACCCAGTACTTC
TRBV6-2/TRBV6-3	TRBJ1-2	few	13	TRBD1	CASRSGTGIGYTF	TGTGCCAGCAGATCGGGGACAGGGATTGGCTACACCTTC
TRBV7-9	TRBJ2-7	many	14	-	CASSRRDIASEQYF	TGTGCCAGCAGCCGTCGGGACATTGCATCCGAGCAGTACTTC
TRBV7-2	TRBJ2-3	many	17	TRBD2	CASSLGASGSYTDTQYF	TGTGCCAGCAGCTTAGGAGCTAGCGGGAGTTACACAGATACGCAGTATTTT
TRBV20-1	TRBJ1-6	few	14	-	CSVKSAGRNSPLHF	TGCAGTGTCAAATCGGCCGGGCGGAATTCACCCCTCCACTTT
TRBV11-1	TRBJ2-5	many	15	TRBD1	CASSLGTGAGETQYF	TGTGCCAGCAGCTTGGGGACAGGGGCTGGAGAGACCCAGTACTTC
TRBV10-3	TRBJ1-1	-	13	TRBD1	CAIQNRGEAEAFF	TGTGCCATCCAAAACAGGGGAGAAGCTGAAGCTTTCTTT
TRBV20-1	TRBJ2-3	many	13	-	CSARDRISDTQYF	TGCAGTGCTAGAGATAGGATATCCGATACGCAGTATTTT
TRBV30	TRBJ1-2	many	14	TRBD1	CAWSETGGTYGYTF	TGTGCCTGGAGTGAGACAGGGGGGACCTATGGCTACACCTTC
TRBV30	TRBJ1-1	many	12	-	CAWMDSRTEAFF	TGTGCCTGGATGGACTCAAGGACTGAAGCTTTCTTT
TRBV5-1	TRBJ1-2	-	17	TRBD1	CASSLAGQASIDYGYTF	TGCGCCAGCAGCTTGGCAGGACAGGCTTCTATAGACTATGGCTACACCTTC
TRBV2	TRBJ2-1	-	11	-	CASSDGREQFF	TGTGCCAGCAGTGATGGCAGGGAGCAGTTCTTC
TRBV30	TRBJ2-7	few	12	-	CAWNRGFYEQYF	TGTGCCTGGAATCGGGGTTTCTACGAGCAGTACTTC